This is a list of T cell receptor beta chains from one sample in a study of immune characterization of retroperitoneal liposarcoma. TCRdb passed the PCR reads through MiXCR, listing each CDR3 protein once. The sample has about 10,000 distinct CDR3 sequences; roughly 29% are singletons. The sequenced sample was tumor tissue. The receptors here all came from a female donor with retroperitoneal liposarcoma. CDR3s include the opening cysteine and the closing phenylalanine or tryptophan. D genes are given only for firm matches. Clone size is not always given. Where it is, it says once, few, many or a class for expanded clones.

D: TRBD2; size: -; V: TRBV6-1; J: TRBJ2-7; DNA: TGTGCCAGCAGTGAAGGGACTAGCGACTACAATGAGCAGTACTTC; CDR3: CASSEGTSDYNEQYF
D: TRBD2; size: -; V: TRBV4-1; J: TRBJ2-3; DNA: TGTGCCAGCAGCCAAGGGACTAGCGGGGCAGATACGCAGTATTTT; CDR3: CASSQGTSGADTQYF
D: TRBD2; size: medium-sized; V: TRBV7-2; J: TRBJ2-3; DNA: TGTGCCAGCAGCTTAGGGAGCGGGGGCACAGATACGCAGTATTTT; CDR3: CASSLGSGGTDTQYF
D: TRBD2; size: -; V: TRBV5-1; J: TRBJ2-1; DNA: TGCGCCAGCAGCCTGAGGACTAGCGGGGGTTCCTACAATGAGCAGTTCTTC; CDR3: CASSLRTSGGSYNEQFF
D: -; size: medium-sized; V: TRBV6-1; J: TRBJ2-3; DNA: TGTGCCAGCAGTGTGAGCAGCACAGATACGCAGTATTTT; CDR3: CASSVSSTDTQYF
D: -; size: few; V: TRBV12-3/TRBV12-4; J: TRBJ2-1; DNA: TGTGCCAGCAGTTGGGAATTTAAAGCGGGTCCTGATAATGAGCAGTTCTTC; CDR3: CASSWEFKAGPDNEQFF
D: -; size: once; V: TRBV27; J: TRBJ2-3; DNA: TGTGCCAGCAGGATCCATCCTAGCACAGATACGCAGTATTTT; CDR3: CASRIHPSTDTQYF
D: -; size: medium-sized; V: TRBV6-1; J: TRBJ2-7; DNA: TGTGCCAGCAGTGAAGTCAGAGGGGATGAGCAGTACTTC; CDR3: CASSEVRGDEQYF
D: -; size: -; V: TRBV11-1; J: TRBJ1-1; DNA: TGTGCCAGCAGCTTAGATTTTCGGGTTGCTGAAGCTTTCTTT; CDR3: CASSLDFRVAEAFF
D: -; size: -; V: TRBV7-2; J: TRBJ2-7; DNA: TGTGCCAGCAGCTCCAGAACATTCGTCTACGAGCAGTACTTC; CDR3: CASSSRTFVYEQYF
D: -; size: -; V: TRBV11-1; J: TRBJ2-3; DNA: TGTGCCAGCAGCCCGGGTGTAGGGGTGGTCACAGATACGCAGTATTTT; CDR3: CASSPGVGVVTDTQYF
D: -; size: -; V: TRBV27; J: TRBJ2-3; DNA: TGTGCCAGCAGTTTATCGCCGACCGGCATGGATACGCAGTATTTT; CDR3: CASSLSPTGMDTQYF
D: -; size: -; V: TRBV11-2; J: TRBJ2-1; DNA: TGTGCCAGCAGCTTATTACAGGGCAATGAGCAGTTCTTC; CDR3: CASSLLQGNEQFF
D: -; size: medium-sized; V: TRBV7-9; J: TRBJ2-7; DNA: TGTGCCAGCAGCCCCCTCTACGAGCAGTACTTC; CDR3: CASSPLYEQYF
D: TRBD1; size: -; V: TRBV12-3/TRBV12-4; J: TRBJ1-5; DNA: TGTGCCAGCAGTTTGGACAGGCAACAGCCCCAGCATTTT; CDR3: CASSLDRQQPQHF
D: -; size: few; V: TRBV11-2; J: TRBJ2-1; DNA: TGTGCCAGCAGCCGGTTACGTGACAATGAGCAGTTCTTC; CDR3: CASSRLRDNEQFF
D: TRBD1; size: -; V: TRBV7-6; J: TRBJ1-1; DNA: TGTGCCAGCAGCTTAGGGAAACCGGGACAGAAGCAGAACACTGAAGCTTTCTTT; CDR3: CASSLGKPGQKQNTEAFF
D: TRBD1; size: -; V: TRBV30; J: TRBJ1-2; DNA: TGTGCCTGGGAAAAAGACAGGGGGCTCTTAGGCTACACCTTC; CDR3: CAWEKDRGLLGYTF
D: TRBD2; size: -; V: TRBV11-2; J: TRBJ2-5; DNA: TGTGCCAGCAGCGCATTCCCTAGCGGGGGGGCCGATGAGCAGTACTTC; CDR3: CASSAFPSGGADEQYF
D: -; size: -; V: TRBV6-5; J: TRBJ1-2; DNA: TGTGCCAGCAGTCCCGACAGACACTATGGCTACACCTTC; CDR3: CASSPDRHYGYTF
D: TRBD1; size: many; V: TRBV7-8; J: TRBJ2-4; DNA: TGTGCCAGCACCGCCGGGACAGGGTACAATGAGCAGTACTTC; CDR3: CASTAGTGYNEQYF
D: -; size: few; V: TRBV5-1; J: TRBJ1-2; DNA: TGCGCCAGCAGCTTACAAGGGGCGAACTATGGCTACACCTTC; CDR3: CASSLQGANYGYTF